The clone carrying this T cell receptor beta chain was seen only a few times. Its antigen is undetermined. The sample belongs to a study of vaccination and CD4 T cells after COVID-19. Study details: Overlapping spike peptides of SARS-CoV-2, HCoV-NL63, HCoV-OC43 and HCoV-229E were used, and cells were stimulated with them.

As to treatment: roughly ten-day PBMC culture with coronavirus spike peptide pools or control peptides (ViraFEST assay). ViraFEST expanded antigen-specific T cells with peptide pools, then sequenced TCRs. The Oncomine TCR Beta short-read assay was applied to DNA of cultured CD4+ T cells. Cultured CD4+ T cells were the source of extracted genomic DNA. TCRdb fed the PCR reads into MiXCR, producing one record per CDR3 protein. The repertoire holds about 18,000 distinct CDR3 sequences, with roughly 55% as singletons. CDR1 is MNHNS and CDR2 is SASEGT in the germline V gene. Trimming pared 3 bases from V and 2 bases from J, leaving 8 bases between. The CDR3 contains 14 residues.

This receptor was identified in a human donor who had recovered from COVID-19. The sequencing here drew on CD4+ T cells from blood, cultured in vitro, taken before SARS-CoV-2 vaccination. The chain couples TRBV6-1 to TRBJ1-5; possibly TRBD1 for D (6 bases). The CDR3 here is CASSEGAGNQPQHF. CDR3 sequence (DNA): TGTGCCAGCAGTGAGGGGGCCGGCAATCAGCCCCAGCATTTT.